This T cell receptor (beta chain) was recovered during a study of blood T cell repertoires in COVID-19. Repertoires were generated with immunoSEQ multiplex PCR, while TCRdb's copy carries only in-frame clones and drops some. This table holds over 95,000 clones, about four fifths found once. Per the germline V gene, CDR1 is MNHEY and CDR2 is SMNVEV (reference sequence). This CDR3 contains 15 residues. With 3 bases removed from V and 4 bases from J, the gap between germline ends came to 16 bases. The sequence came from a human donor in a cohort sampled during active COVID-19. The chain combines TRBV27 with TRBJ2-7, with D perhaps TRBD2 (5 bases). Sequences were obtained from peripheral blood. CDR3 protein: CASSLVGLAAYEQYF. DNA of the CDR3: TGTGCCAGCAGTTTGGTAGGCCTAGCTGCTTACGAGCAGTACTTC.